This TCR beta chain was recovered during a study of lymphopenia after photon versus proton radiotherapy. Repertoires were generated with immunoSEQ multiplex PCR, while TCRdb's copy carries only in-frame clones and drops some. The sample carries around 30,000 clones, about 87% recorded once. This CDR3 comprises 15 residues. The V end was cut by 5 bases, the J end by 7 bases, with 21 bases between. Germline V gene data show CDR1 as SGHVS and CDR2 as FNYEAQ. Material: peripheral blood, obtained from a patient treated with proton-based radiotherapy. The V and J genes are TRBV7-6 and TRBJ2-7; TRBD1 might be the D (5 bases). The origin of this receptor is a woman aged 60-75 years with cholangiocarcinoma. Some clones in this sample may be carry-over from other donors' samples. CDR3 amino acids: CASSLQLARAGEQYF. The CDR3 DNA is TGTGCCAGCAGCCTACAACTGGCCAGGGCCGGGGAGCAGTACTTC. The variable domain in full, with the rest retrieved from reference TRBV7-6 and TRBJ2-7, is GAGVSQSPRYKVTKRGQDVALRCDPISGHVSLYWYRQALGQGPEFLTYFNYEAQQDKSGLPNDRFSAERPEGSISTLTIQRTEQRDSAMYRCASSLQLARAGEQYFGPGTRLTVT.